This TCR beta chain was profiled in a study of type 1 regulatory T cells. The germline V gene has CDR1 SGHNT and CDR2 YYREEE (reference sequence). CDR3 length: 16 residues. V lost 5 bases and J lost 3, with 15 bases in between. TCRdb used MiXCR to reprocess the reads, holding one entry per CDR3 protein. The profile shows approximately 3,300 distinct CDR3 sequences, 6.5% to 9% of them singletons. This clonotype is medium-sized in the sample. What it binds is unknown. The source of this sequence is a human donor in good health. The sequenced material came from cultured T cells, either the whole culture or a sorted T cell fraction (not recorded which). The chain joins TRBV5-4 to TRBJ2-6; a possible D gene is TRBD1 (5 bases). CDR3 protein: CASRAGQGRGANVLTF. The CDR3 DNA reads TGTGCCAGCAGGGCAGGTCAGGGCCGTGGGGCCAACGTCCTGACTTTC.